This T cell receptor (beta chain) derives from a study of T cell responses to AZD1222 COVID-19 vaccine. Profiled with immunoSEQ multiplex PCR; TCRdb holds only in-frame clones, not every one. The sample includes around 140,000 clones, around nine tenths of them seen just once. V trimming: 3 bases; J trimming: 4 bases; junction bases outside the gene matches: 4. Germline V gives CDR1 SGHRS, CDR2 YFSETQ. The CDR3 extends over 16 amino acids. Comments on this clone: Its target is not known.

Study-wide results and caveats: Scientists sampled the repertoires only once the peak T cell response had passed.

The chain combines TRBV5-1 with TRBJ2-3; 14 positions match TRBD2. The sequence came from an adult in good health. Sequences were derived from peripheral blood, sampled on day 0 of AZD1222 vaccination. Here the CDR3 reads CASSWMTSGRADTQYF. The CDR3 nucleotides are TGCGCCAGCAGCTGGATGACTAGCGGGAGGGCAGATACGCAGTATTTT. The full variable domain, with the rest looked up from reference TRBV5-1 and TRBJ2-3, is KAGVTQTPRYLIKTRGQQVTLSCSPISGHRSVSWYQQTPGQGLQFLFEYFSETQRNKGNFPGRFSGRQFSNSRSEMNVSTLELGDSALYLCASSWMTSGRADTQYFGPGTRLTVL.